The 20 T cell receptor beta chains below come from one sample, sequenced in a study of OX40 agonist ivuxolimab in advanced cancers. Clones were sequenced by immunoSEQ multiplex PCR, and TCRdb holds only the in-frame ones, with some missing. The sample holds about 84,000 clones, over 85% seen once. This sample comprised CD4+ or CD8+ T cells sorted from blood, obtained in a trial of the OX40 agonist ivuxolimab. The origin of the receptors is an adult with an advanced solid tumor such as melanoma, head and neck, liver or kidney cancer.

This sequence joins TRBV7-2 and TRBJ2-1, with 10 bases that match TRBD2. CDR1 and CDR2 from the germline V gene are SGHTA and FQGNSA. Trimming took 4 bases from V and 0 from J; bases not matched to a gene: 6. There are 17 residues in the CDR3. The CDR3 sequence is CASSSGLADSSYNEQFF. The CDR3 DNA reads TGTGCCAGCAGCTCCGGACTAGCGGATAGCTCCTACAATGAGCAGTTCTTC.

This chain links TRBV5-4 with TRBJ2-3; 8 bases fit TRBD2. Trimming took 4 bases from V and 6 from J; bases not matched to a gene: 10. From germline, CDR1 is SGHNT and CDR2 YYREEE (reference sequence). The CDR3 covers 15 residues. In DNA, the CDR3 is TGTGCCAGCAGCGGCGGGGGGCGGCTGGTGGATACGCAGTATTTT. It codes for CASSGGGRLVDTQYF.

The chain carries TRBV13 and TRBJ1-2; D is unclear. Looked up from germline, CDR1 is PRHDT and CDR2 is FYEKMQ (reference sequence). Trimming took 5 bases from V and 7 from J, leaving 17 bases between them. This CDR3 has 14 residues. CDR3 DNA sequence: TGTGCCAGCAGCCCAATGACCGGGGTTAGTGGCTACACCTTC. Residues: CASSPMTGVSGYTF.

This clone appeared once. The V call is TRBV28, the J call TRBJ2-3; 12 bases are shared with TRBD2. V shed 6 bases and J 8 bases; nucleotides not matched to a gene: 12. The CDR3 is 16 residues long. Germline lookup yields CDR1 MDHEN and CDR2 SYDVKM. CDR3 in amino acids: CASRPAGTSGSSTQYF. CDR3 DNA sequence: TGTGCCAGCAGGCCGGCCGGGACTAGCGGGTCCAGTACGCAGTATTTT.

The V gene is TRBV5-4, the J gene TRBJ2-5, with 8 nucleotides matching TRBD2. The V gene's germline CDR1 is SGHNT and CDR2 YYREEE (reference sequence). CDR3 size: 18 residues. Trimming cost V 4 bases and J 4 bases; bases outside gene matches: 18. DNA of the CDR3: TGTGCCAGCAGCCCCCCGGTGGGGAGCGGGAGAGAAGGAGAGACCCAGTACTTC. The encoded protein is CASSPPVGSGREGETQYF.

The chain employs TRBV19 and TRBJ2-7; 10 bases align to TRBD2. With 5 bases clipped from V and 0 bases from J, the junction kept 7 bases outside the gene matches. Germline V lookup: CDR1 LNHDA, CDR2 SQIVND (reference sequence). The CDR3 loop spans 16 amino acids. The CDR3 sequence: CASSVHLAGDSYEQYF. For the CDR3, the DNA is TGTGCCAGTAGTGTTCACCTAGCGGGAGACTCCTACGAGCAGTACTTC.

This sequence joins TRBV5-4 and TRBJ1-2; weak D call: TRBD1 (5 bases). Germline V gives CDR1 SGHNT, CDR2 YYREEE (reference sequence). The length of the CDR3 is 15 residues. Trimming pared 4 bases from V and 4 bases from J, leaving 17 bases between. CDR3 amino acids: CASSSLLRGSYGYTF. Written as DNA, the CDR3 is TGTGCCAGCAGCAGCCTACTTCGGGGGAGCTATGGCTACACCTTC. Combining the CDR3 with reference TRBV5-4 and TRBJ1-2 gives the whole variable domain ETGVTQSPTHLIKTRGQQVTLRCSSQSGHNTVSWYQQALGQGPQFIFQYYREEENGRGNFPPRFSGLQFPNYSSELNVNALELDDSALYLCASSSLLRGSYGYTFGSGTRLTVV.

This chain joins TRBV7-9 and TRBJ1-5, with D unresolved. This CDR3 has 14 amino acids. Trimming took off 2 bases at V and 7 bases at J, with 12 bases between the two ends. CDR1 SEHNR and CDR2 FQNEAQ come from the germline V gene (reference sequence). The CDR3 region is CASSLNSGLQPQHF. CDR3 nucleotide sequence: TGTGCCAGCAGCTTAAATTCGGGATTACAGCCCCAGCATTTT.

The chain carries TRBV5-1 and TRBJ2-3; 11 bases are a match to TRBD2. This CDR3 is 18 amino acids long. Germline lookup yields CDR1 SGHRS and CDR2 YFSETQ. Germline trimming cut 4 bases from V and 1 base from J; bases unmatched to any gene: 11. In DNA form, the CDR3 reads TGCGCCAGCAGCAACCAACTAGCGGGAGAAGTAGGCACAGATACGCAGTATTTT. This gives the protein CASSNQLAGEVGTDTQYF. Full variable domain (missing parts from reference TRBV5-1 and TRBJ2-3): KAGVTQTPRYLIKTRGQQVTLSCSPISGHRSVSWYQQTPGQGLQFLFEYFSETQRNKGNFPGRFSGRQFSNSRSEMNVSTLELGDSALYLCASSNQLAGEVGTDTQYFGPGTRLTVL.

The rearrangement joins TRBV10-3 to TRBJ2-3; 7 bases align to TRBD2. Trimming took 6 bases from V and 1 from J; bases not matched to a gene: 7. Germline CDR1 and CDR2: ENHRY and SYGVKD. The CDR3 sequence is 15 residues long. For the CDR3, the DNA is TGTGCCATCAGCGGTCGGCTAGCGGGCACAGATACGCAGTATTTT. Residues: CAISGRLAGTDTQYF.

This clone was picked up one time. CDR3 sequence: CAWSVYGNTEAFF. CDR3 nucleotide sequence: TGTGCCTGGAGTGTATACGGGAACACTGAAGCTTTCTTT. J is TRBJ1-1 and V is TRBV30; D is ambiguous. The CDR3 is made up of 13 amino acids. CDR1 and CDR2 from the germline V gene are GTSNPN and SVGIG (reference sequence). V gave up 0 bases and J gave up 1 base, with 6 bases separating them.

The chain couples TRBV27 to TRBJ1-2, with D perhaps matching TRBD1 (5 bases). This CDR3 is 15 amino acids long. From germline, CDR1 is MNHEY and CDR2 SMNVEV (reference sequence). Trimming took 3 bases from V and 8 from J, leaving 19 bases between them. The CDR3 nucleotides read TGTGCCAGCAGTTTGGGGCCGGGTTCCCCGAGGGGCTACACCTTC. It is translated as CASSLGPGSPRGYTF.

This clone was detected only once. The chain employs TRBV27 and TRBJ2-5, with D possibly TRBD1 on 6 matching bases. The DNA end lines up better with TRBJ2-7; the J call may be wrong. CDR3 length: 13 residues. Germline values: CDR1 MNHEY, CDR2 SMNVEV (reference sequence). This CDR3 reads CARRQDAHHEQYF. DNA of the CDR3: TGTGCCAGGAGACAGGACGCACACCACGAGCAGTACTTC.

In its sample, this clone was seen once. This chain uses TRBV6-1 with TRBJ2-1; 12 nucleotides line up with TRBD2. The CDR3 consists of 15 residues. Germline loops: CDR1 MNHNS, CDR2 SASEGT. The V and J ends lost 2 bases and 6 bases, in that order; junction bases with no gene match: 2. CDR3 region: CASSELAGGINEQFF. CDR3 in DNA: TGTGCCAGCAGTGAACTAGCGGGAGGGATCAATGAGCAGTTCTTC.

The chain is built from TRBV19 and TRBJ2-7; TRBD2 matches at 7 bases. This CDR3 is 14 amino acids long. J was trimmed by 2 bases and V by 2 bases; bases with no gene match: 3. Germline-derived CDR1 and CDR2 are LNHDA and SQIVND (reference sequence). CDR3 in DNA: TGTGCCAGTAGTATACGCGGGACTACCTACGAGCAGTACTTC. This translates into CASSIRGTTYEQYF.

The chain couples TRBV4-3 to TRBJ2-1; D possibly corresponds to TRBD2 (6 bases). Deletions cut 0 bases from V and 1 base from J, with 10 bases between. This CDR3 spans 16 amino acids. CDR1 is LGHNA and CDR2 is YSLEER in the germline V gene. The CDR3 DNA is TGCGCCAGCAGCCAAGACCGCGGGACTTCCTACAATGAGCAGTTCTTC. The encoded protein is CASSQDRGTSYNEQFF.

CDR3 DNA sequence: TGTGCCAGCAGCCAAGATTTCCCAGATACGCAGTATTTT. This sequence encodes CASSQDFPDTQYF. The chain recombines TRBV4-2 with TRBJ2-3, with no clear D. This CDR3 has 13 amino acids. Germline CDR1 reads LGHNA; CDR2 reads YNFKEQ. The V gene lost 0 bases and the J gene lost 4 bases, with 5 bases spanning the gap.

This clone was seen just once. This chain connects TRBV4-1 to TRBJ2-5; tentatively, D is TRBD1 or TRBD2 (6 bases each). Germline V gene lookup returns CDR1 MGHRA and CDR2 YSYEKL. This CDR3 spans 18 amino acids. V was clipped by 1 base and J by 5 bases, with 23 bases between them. As DNA, the CDR3 is TGCGCCAGCAGCCAAGTTGGTGTCGCCGGGGGCTCGTGGGAGACCCAGTACTTC. Its protein product is CASSQVGVAGGSWETQYF.

This chain links TRBV7-6 with TRBJ2-7; 10 positions agree with TRBD1. The CDR3 is 14 residues long. V shed 3 bases, J shed 4 bases, and the junction held 3 bases outside the gene matches. From germline, CDR1 is SGHVS and CDR2 FNYEAQ. CDR3 DNA sequence: TGTGCCAGCAGCTTGCGACAGGGGGCTTACGAGCAGTACTTC. It is translated as CASSLRQGAYEQYF.

CDR3 amino acids: CASSYGVEPGYEQYF. The CDR3 DNA reads as TGTGCCAGCAGTTACGGGGTGGAACCGGGTTACGAGCAGTACTTC. The rearrangement links TRBV6-5 to TRBJ2-7; D unresolved. V was pared by 2 bases and J by 4 bases, with 15 bases between. The CDR3 spans 15 residues. CDR1 MNHEY and CDR2 SVGAGI come from the germline V gene.